One sample yielded the 7 T cell receptor beta chains listed below, sequenced in a study of cytomegalovirus exposure and HLA in healthy donors. Both 60 Vbeta primers and 13 Jbeta primers went into the PCR. Method: immunoSEQ multiplex PCR; TCRdb's copy keeps in-frame clones and lacks some. The sample yields tens of thousands of clones, approximately 63% seen once. Sample: PBMCs. The receptors were sampled from a woman aged 60-70 years in good health and CMV-seropositive.

The chain carries TRBV19 and TRBJ2-7; no firm D call. Trimming left V 8 bases short and J 8 bases short, with 19 bases between. CDR1 LNHDA and CDR2 SQIVND come from the germline V gene (reference sequence). The CDR3 contains 13 residues. CDR3 residues: CASSNGFPVQQYF. The CDR3 DNA follows: TGTGCCAGTTCAAACGGGTTCCCTGTGCAGCAGTACTTC.

V gene TRBV9 combines with J gene TRBJ1-5; D gene ambiguous. The CDR3 runs to 14 residues. Trimming left V 4 bases short and J 7 bases short, with 15 bases between. The germline gives CDR1 SGDLS, CDR2 YYNGEE. The CDR3 here is CASSPSTGNQPQHF. In DNA form, the CDR3 reads TGTGCCAGCAGCCCAAGCACGGGGAACCAGCCCCAGCATTTT.

This chain links TRBV2 with TRBJ2-3, with D perhaps matching TRBD2 (6 bases). This CDR3 spans 15 amino acids. CDR1 is SNHLY and CDR2 is FYNNEI in the germline V gene. V was cut by 3 bases and J by 2 bases, with 12 bases left in between. The CDR3 bases are TGTGCCAGCAGTGATGGAGGGGATCCCACAGATACGCAGTATTTT. Its protein is CASSDGGDPTDTQYF. Looking up the rest from reference TRBV2 and TRBJ2-3 gives the full variable domain: EPEVTQTPSHQVTQMGQEVILRCVPISNHLYFYWYRQILGQKVEFLVSFYNNEISEKSEIFDDQFSVERPDGSNFTLKIRSTKLEDSAMYFCASSDGGDPTDTQYFGPGTRLTVL.

This clone was observed a single time. The chain couples TRBV19 to TRBJ1-1, with TRBD1 identical over 9 bases. Germline assignment: CDR1 LNHDA and CDR2 SQIVND (reference sequence). The CDR3 runs 15 residues. V dropped 5 bases and J dropped 3; count of bases not matched to a gene: 7. CDR3 sequence reads: CASSGRTGVDTEAFF. CDR3 bases: TGTGCCAGTAGTGGGCGGACAGGGGTGGACACTGAAGCTTTCTTT.

The gene calls are TRBV29-1 and TRBJ1-1; D unclear. With 3 bases removed from V and 3 bases from J, the gap between germline ends came to 8 bases. Germline V gene data show CDR1 as SQVTM and CDR2 as ANQGSEA. The CDR3 is 12 amino acids. CDR3 region: CSVDPGYTEAFF. The CDR3 DNA sequence: TGCAGCGTTGATCCCGGGTACACTGAAGCTTTCTTT. The variable domain in full, completed from reference TRBV29-1 and TRBJ1-1, reads SAVISQKPSRDICQRGTSLTIQCQVDSQVTMMFWYRQQPGQSLTLIATANQGSEATYESGFVIDKFPISRPNLTFSTLTVSNMSPEDSSIYLCSVDPGYTEAFFGQGTRLTVV.

The V and J genes are TRBV7-2 and TRBJ2-7; 8 bases map to TRBD2. CDR3 length equals 14 residues. The ends lost 3 bases at V and 1 base at J; junction bases unmatched: 2. CDR1 is SGHTA and CDR2 is FQGNSA in the germline V gene. The chain's CDR3 is CASSFSSGSYEQYF. Written as DNA, the CDR3 is TGTGCCAGCAGCTTTTCTAGCGGGTCCTACGAGCAGTACTTC.

V gene TRBV6-6 combines with J gene TRBJ1-5; D perhaps matches TRBD1 (5 bases). The V and J ends lost 2 bases and 5 bases respectively, with 13 bases between them. Germline CDR1 is MNHNY and CDR2 is SVGAGI (reference sequence). This CDR3 has 15 amino acids. CDR3 residues: CASSYGHRSDQPQHF. CDR3 DNA: TGTGCCAGCAGTTACGGACATCGGAGCGATCAGCCCCAGCATTTT.